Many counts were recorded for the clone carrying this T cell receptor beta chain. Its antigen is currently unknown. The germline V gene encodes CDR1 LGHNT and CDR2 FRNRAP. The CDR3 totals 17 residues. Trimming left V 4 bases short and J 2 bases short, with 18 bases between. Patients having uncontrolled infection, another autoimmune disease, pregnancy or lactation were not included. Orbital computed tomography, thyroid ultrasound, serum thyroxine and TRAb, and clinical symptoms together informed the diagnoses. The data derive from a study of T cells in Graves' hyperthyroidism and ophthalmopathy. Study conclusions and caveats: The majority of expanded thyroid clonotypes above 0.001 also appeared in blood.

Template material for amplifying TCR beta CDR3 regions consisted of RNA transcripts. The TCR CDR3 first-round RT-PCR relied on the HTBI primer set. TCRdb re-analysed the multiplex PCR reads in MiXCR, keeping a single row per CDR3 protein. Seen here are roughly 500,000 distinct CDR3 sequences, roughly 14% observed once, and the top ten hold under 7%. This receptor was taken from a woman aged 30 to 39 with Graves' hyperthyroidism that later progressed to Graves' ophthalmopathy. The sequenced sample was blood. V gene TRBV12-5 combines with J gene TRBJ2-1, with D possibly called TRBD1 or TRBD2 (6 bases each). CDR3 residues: CASGSSWGAHAYNEQFF. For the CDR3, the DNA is TGTGCTAGTGGTTCATCATGGGGGGCTCATGCCTACAATGAGCAGTTCTTC.